This entry lists 13 T cell receptor beta chains sequenced from one sample in a study of blood T cell repertoires in COVID-19 (dated by TCRdb to the early 2020s). The library came from the immunoSEQ multiplex PCR assay. Drawn from immuneACCESS, this table holds only the in-frame rearrangements with V and J called that TCRdb kept. Clones are partly lost; checked studies trace under half to an unresolved V gene and leave the rest unexplained. The sample yields over 250,000 clones; around 87% were counted once. Of the sample, about 1.6% is held by the ten largest clones. The specimen sequenced was peripheral blood. The source is a middle-aged woman who had recovered from COVID-19.

Only a few counts were recorded for this clone. V is TRBV5-1 and J is TRBJ1-2; 9 nucleotides agree with TRBD1. The germline V gene encodes CDR1 SGHRS and CDR2 YFSETQ. V shed 4 bases, J shed 4 bases, and the junction held 8 bases outside the gene matches. The CDR3 sequence is 15 residues long. The CDR3 region has the DNA TGCGCCAGCAGCCCGGACAGGGGCGGAAGCTATGGCTACACCTTC. Translating gives CASSPDRGGSYGYTF.

The chain couples TRBV27 to TRBJ2-1; tentatively, D is TRBD2 (7 bases). The germline CDR1 and CDR2 sequences are MNHEY and SMNVEV (reference sequence). The V gene lost 2 bases and the J gene lost 2 bases, with 16 bases spanning the gap. This CDR3 region has 17 residues. The CDR3 here is CASSLRFRGRAYNEQFF. The CDR3 nucleotides read TGTGCCAGCAGTTTAAGATTTAGGGGGAGGGCCTACAATGAGCAGTTCTTC.

This clone has only one observation. The J gene is TRBJ1-3, the V gene TRBV5-4, with TRBD1 matching over 8 bases. The trim removed 4 bases at V and 4 bases at J, leaving 4 bases unmatched. This CDR3 region has 14 residues. Germline V gene data show CDR1 as SGHNT and CDR2 as YYREEE (reference sequence). CDR3 region: CASSGRDRGNTIYF. CDR3 nucleotides: TGTGCCAGCAGCGGCCGGGACAGGGGAAACACCATATATTTT.

This chain uses TRBV19 with TRBJ2-2; 8 bases agree with TRBD2. The CDR3 runs 16 residues. The V and J ends lost 5 bases and 1 base, in that order; junction bases with no gene match: 6. The germline V gene has CDR1 LNHDA and CDR2 SQIVND (reference sequence). The CDR3 region is CASSDIAGRNTGELFF. The CDR3 DNA reads as TGTGCCAGTAGTGATATAGCGGGAAGGAACACCGGGGAGCTGTTTTTT.

V gene TRBV5-1 combines with J gene TRBJ1-4, with TRBD1 matching over 8 bases. This CDR3 has 16 amino acids. Trimming took 3 bases from V and 4 from J; bases not matched to a gene: 8. From germline, CDR1 is SGHRS and CDR2 YFSETQ. Here the CDR3 reads CASSSGGQANNEKLFF. CDR3 in DNA: TGCGCCAGCAGCTCGGGGGGACAGGCAAATAATGAAAAACTGTTTTTT.

This clone was found once. V usage is TRBV6-2 or TRBV6-3 and J usage is TRBJ1-1; D is unclear. Per the germline V gene, CDR1 is MNHEY and CDR2 is SVGEGT. V lost 4 bases, J lost 2 bases, and 8 bases lay in between. The CDR3 extends over 13 amino acids. The CDR3 DNA is TGTGCCAGCAGTTCTGGCCTTAACACTGAAGCTTTCTTT. It is translated as CASSSGLNTEAFF.

The rearrangement joins TRBV6-1 to TRBJ1-2; 7 nucleotides line up with TRBD1. V was clipped by 3 bases and J by 3 bases; unmatched bases: 4. CDR3 size: 14 residues. Germline CDR1 reads MNHNS; CDR2 reads SASEGT. CDR3 residues: CASSDRGKDYGYTF. The CDR3, as DNA: TGTGCCAGCAGTGACAGGGGGAAGGACTATGGCTACACCTTC.

This clone was detected only a few times. V and J are TRBV5-5 and TRBJ2-2; D ambiguous. With 0 bases removed from V and 3 bases from J, the gap between germline ends came to 9 bases. The CDR3 is made up of 15 amino acids. Germline V gives CDR1 SGHKS, CDR2 YYEKEE (reference sequence). CDR3 in DNA: TGTGCCAGCAGCTTGGGAAGCCGTGACACCGGGGAGCTGTTTTTT. This gives the protein CASSLGSRDTGELFF.

The CDR3, as DNA: TGTGCCAGCAGCGCGCGGGACGAGGGAGTCTATGGCTACACCTTC. Translation gives CASSARDEGVYGYTF. The chain recombines TRBV11-2 with TRBJ1-2; TRBD1 is a possible D gene (5 bases). CDR3 length: 15 residues. The germline CDR1 and CDR2 sequences are SGHAT and FQNNGV. The germline V and J ends were trimmed by 5 bases and 4 bases, with 17 bases remaining between them.

This chain links TRBV11-2 with TRBJ2-5; 8 bases are shared with TRBD2. The CDR3 is 15 residues long. The trim removed 1 base at V and 4 bases at J, leaving 5 bases unmatched. Germline CDR1 and CDR2: SGHAT and FQNNGV. CDR3 coding DNA: TGTGCCAGCAGCTTAGTCGGGCGGGGGGTAGAGACCCAGTACTTC. Protein sequence: CASSLVGRGVETQYF. Drawing the rest from reference TRBV11-2 and TRBJ2-5, the complete variable domain is EAGVAQSPRYKIIEKRQSVAFWCNPISGHATLYWYQQILGQGPKLLIQFQNNGVVDDSQLPKDRFSAERLKGVDSTLKIQPAKLEDSAVYLCASSLVGRGVETQYFGPGTRLLVL.

The genes are TRBV27 and TRBJ2-7, with D maybe TRBD2 (6 bases). Germline V gene lookup returns CDR1 MNHEY and CDR2 SMNVEV (reference sequence). The CDR3 spans 15 residues. V lost 2 bases and J 2 bases, leaving 13 bases between the germline ends. The CDR3 sequence: CASSLGSGVAYEQYF. The CDR3 coding sequence is TGTGCCAGCAGTTTAGGGTCGGGAGTTGCCTACGAGCAGTACTTC.

V usage is TRBV14 and J usage is TRBJ1-1; weak D call: TRBD1 (6 bases). CDR1 is SGHDN, CDR2 FVKESK, per germline. There are 15 residues in the CDR3. V lost 4 bases, J lost 5 bases, and 17 bases lay in between. The CDR3 DNA is TGTGCCAGCAGCCGCCGATGGGACATATCTACTGAAGCTTTCTTT. Amino acid sequence: CASSRRWDISTEAFF.

This chain links TRBV30 with TRBJ2-6; tentative D call: TRBD2 (5 bases). Trimming cost V 3 bases and J 4 bases, with 13 bases left between them. This CDR3 region has 15 residues. The germline V gene encodes CDR1 GTSNPN and CDR2 SVGIG (reference sequence). In DNA, the CDR3 is TGTGCCTGGAGCGGACTTAGGACCGGGGCCAACGTCCTGACTTTC. It yields the protein CAWSGLRTGANVLTF.